This T cell receptor (beta chain) was recovered during a study of metastatic and nonmetastatic thyroid tumors. Turning to the study itself: Comparative analysis of repertoires was undertaken across blood and tumor or nodule tissue obtained from malignant and benign thyroid patients.

Trimming pared 8 bases from V and 4 bases from J, leaving 11 bases between. The V gene's germline CDR1 is MNHNS and CDR2 SASEGT. This CDR3 is built from 13 residues. This clone ranks as medium-sized. No treatment of any kind had been given to any patient before thyroid surgery. TCRdb re-analyzed the PCR reads through MiXCR. The profile shows 14,000 to 15,000 clones, about 21% of them singletons. The source material was blood. This chain links TRBV6-1 with TRBJ2-2; D not certain. The TCR was taken from a female donor with papillary thyroid cancer or a benign thyroid nodule (not recorded which). Some clones in this sample may be carry-over from other donors' samples. CDR3 residues: CASSRRRTGELFF. CDR3 bases: TGTGCCAGCTCAAGGCGACGCACCGGGGAGCTGTTTTTT.